This T cell receptor (beta chain) was sequenced for a study of early T cells in non-severe SARS-CoV-2 infection. Study-level background: Chains were unpaired, as sequencing was done on bulk RNA from unsorted whole blood. General study findings and limits: VDJdb-based matching was biased toward anti-spike CD8 responses and missed private and CD4 specificities.

Molecules of cDNA were individually given unique molecular identifiers that were attached to them. TCRdb reprocessed the 5' RACE reads with MiXCR, giving one entry per CDR3 protein. The sample lists about 62,000 distinct CDR3 sequences; 7.5% to 10% were seen once. V lost 1 base to trimming and J lost 3 bases, with 9 bases between them. The CDR3 is 14 amino acids. Germline V gives CDR1 SGHTA, CDR2 FQGNSA. This clonotype was picked up many times. Its antigen is undetermined. The genes are TRBV7-2 and TRBJ1-1; D call uncertain. The origin of this receptor is an adult who was a healthcare worker with PCR-confirmed SARS-CoV-2 infection or an uninfected control (not recorded which). Sequencing was done on a sample of whole blood. The CDR3, as DNA: TGTGCCAGCAGCTTAGGGTTGGGATACACTGAAGCTTTCTTT. Translated: CASSLGLGYTEAFF.